The rows below give T cell receptor beta chains drawn from one sample of a study of T cell responses to AZD1222 COVID-19 vaccine. Generated by immunoSEQ multiplex PCR, the TCRdb table keeps only in-frame clones and is missing some. The data hold about 120,000 clones, with approximately 92% observed a single time. Here the sequenced sample was peripheral blood, taken 28 days after the second dose of the MenACWY control vaccine. The source of these receptors is an adult who received the MenACWY meningococcal vaccine as a control. Each CDR3 is given with its conserved first and last residue. Fields, in order: J gene, clone size, D gene, V gene, CDR3 DNA, CDR3 protein. The D gene is left open where the match is weak. Clone size is not always given. Where it is, it says once, few, many or a class for expanded clones.

j_call: TRBJ1-1; clone_size: -; d_call: TRBD1; v_call: TRBV28; cdr3_nt: TGTGCCAGCAGTCTGGGACAGGGGGCAGGGAACACTGAAGCTTTCTTT; cdr3_aa: CASSLGQGAGNTEAFF
j_call: TRBJ1-2; clone_size: -; d_call: -; v_call: TRBV23-1; cdr3_nt: TGCGCCAGCAGTCCCACCCGCACAGGATCGGGGAACTACACCTTC; cdr3_aa: CASSPTRTGSGNYTF
j_call: TRBJ2-3; clone_size: -; d_call: -; v_call: TRBV4-3; cdr3_nt: TGCGCCAGCAGCCAAGATCTTGAGGGGTCAGAGTTCCCAGATACGCAGTATTTT; cdr3_aa: CASSQDLEGSEFPDTQYF
j_call: TRBJ1-6; clone_size: -; d_call: -; v_call: TRBV3-1/TRBV3-2; cdr3_nt: TGTGCCAGCAGCCCTTTAGACAGCGCCAATTCACCCCTCCACTTT; cdr3_aa: CASSPLDSANSPLHF
j_call: TRBJ2-1; clone_size: -; d_call: TRBD2; v_call: TRBV18; cdr3_nt: TGTGCCAGCTCACCACCCGTGACTAGCGGGACGTACAATGAGCAGTTCTTC; cdr3_aa: CASSPPVTSGTYNEQFF
j_call: TRBJ2-1; clone_size: -; d_call: TRBD2; v_call: TRBV6-4; cdr3_nt: TGTGCCAGCAGCGTTAGCGGGGACTACAATGAGCAGTTCTTC; cdr3_aa: CASSVSGDYNEQFF
j_call: TRBJ2-3; clone_size: -; d_call: TRBD2; v_call: TRBV9; cdr3_nt: TGTGCCAGCAGCGTAAGACTAGCGGGAGCCGATACGCAGTATTTT; cdr3_aa: CASSVRLAGADTQYF
j_call: TRBJ2-2; clone_size: -; d_call: TRBD2; v_call: TRBV7-6; cdr3_nt: TGTGCCAGCAGCCTCTCGGGACTAGCGGGAGCTGGGGAGCTGTTTTTT; cdr3_aa: CASSLSGLAGAGELFF
j_call: TRBJ2-1; clone_size: few; d_call: -; v_call: TRBV5-1; cdr3_nt: TGCGCCAGCAGCTTGGCCTGGGGGGACGGGCAGTTCTTC; cdr3_aa: CASSLAWGDGQFF
j_call: TRBJ2-7; clone_size: -; d_call: TRBD2; v_call: TRBV7-3; cdr3_nt: TGTGCCAGCAGCTCGCCTACCGGGACTAGCGGGATTTACGAGCAGTACTTC; cdr3_aa: CASSSPTGTSGIYEQYF
j_call: TRBJ2-1; clone_size: -; d_call: TRBD2; v_call: TRBV27; cdr3_nt: TGTGCCAGCAGTTCCAAGGGACTAGCGGGGTACAATGAGCAGTTCTTC; cdr3_aa: CASSSKGLAGYNEQFF
j_call: TRBJ1-1; clone_size: -; d_call: TRBD1; v_call: TRBV2; cdr3_nt: TGTGCCAGCAGTAGGGACAGCTTAGTAGCTTTCTTT; cdr3_aa: CASSRDSLVAFF
j_call: TRBJ1-4; clone_size: once; d_call: -; v_call: TRBV28; cdr3_nt: TGTGCCAGCAGTTACAGGGTCGAAAAACTGTTTTTT; cdr3_aa: CASSYRVEKLFF
j_call: TRBJ2-7; clone_size: -; d_call: TRBD2; v_call: TRBV2; cdr3_nt: TGTGCCAGCAAGGGACTAGCGGCTCCCTACGAGCAGTACTTC; cdr3_aa: CASKGLAAPYEQYF
j_call: TRBJ1-3; clone_size: -; d_call: -; v_call: TRBV19; cdr3_nt: TGTGCCAGTAGTATCGGGGGGGCGATTGGAAACACCATATATTTT; cdr3_aa: CASSIGGAIGNTIYF
j_call: TRBJ1-6; clone_size: -; d_call: -; v_call: TRBV6-5; cdr3_nt: TGTGCCAGCAGTTTCGCCGCGGGAGCCTATAATTCACCCCTCCACTTT; cdr3_aa: CASSFAAGAYNSPLHF
j_call: TRBJ1-5; clone_size: -; d_call: -; v_call: TRBV5-6; cdr3_nt: TGTGCCAGCGAAAGATGGGAGAATAGCAATCAGCCCCAGCATTTT; cdr3_aa: CASERWENSNQPQHF
j_call: TRBJ1-5; clone_size: -; d_call: TRBD1; v_call: TRBV7-9; cdr3_nt: TGTGCCAGCAGTCGGGACAGGAGCAATCAGCCCCAGCATTTT; cdr3_aa: CASSRDRSNQPQHF
j_call: TRBJ2-2; clone_size: -; d_call: -; v_call: TRBV19; cdr3_nt: TGTGCCAGTAGTGTCGGTTGGGGGGAGCTGTTTTTT; cdr3_aa: CASSVGWGELFF
j_call: TRBJ2-1; clone_size: -; d_call: -; v_call: TRBV29-1; cdr3_nt: TGCAGCGCAATACGCCCGGGGGTCGAGCAGTTCTTC; cdr3_aa: CSAIRPGVEQFF
j_call: TRBJ2-1; clone_size: -; d_call: -; v_call: TRBV5-1; cdr3_nt: TGCGCCAGCAGCTTTAGGGCCGTATCTGAGCAGTTCTTC; cdr3_aa: CASSFRAVSEQFF
j_call: TRBJ1-5; clone_size: -; d_call: -; v_call: TRBV2; cdr3_nt: TGTGCCAGCAACAGAGATAGCAATCAGCCCCAGCATTTT; cdr3_aa: CASNRDSNQPQHF
j_call: TRBJ1-6; clone_size: -; d_call: TRBD1; v_call: TRBV5-6; cdr3_nt: TGTGCCAGCAGCAAGGCCGACAGGGGGGATTCACCCCTCCACTTT; cdr3_aa: CASSKADRGDSPLHF
j_call: TRBJ2-3; clone_size: -; d_call: -; v_call: TRBV9; cdr3_nt: TGTGCCAGCAGCGTAGTAGGACTGACCTCCACAGATACGCAGTATTTT; cdr3_aa: CASSVVGLTSTDTQYF
j_call: TRBJ2-7; clone_size: -; d_call: -; v_call: TRBV7-3; cdr3_nt: TGTGCCAGCAGCATAGGACAAACCTACGAGCAGTACTTC; cdr3_aa: CASSIGQTYEQYF
j_call: TRBJ1-2; clone_size: -; d_call: TRBD1; v_call: TRBV28; cdr3_nt: TGTGCCAGCATCGAAAAATTGGACAGGGGCCCCTTTTACTATGGCTACACCTTC; cdr3_aa: CASIEKLDRGPFYYGYTF
j_call: TRBJ2-1; clone_size: -; d_call: TRBD2; v_call: TRBV20-1; cdr3_nt: TGCAGTGCTAGTCAATTTAGAGGTGGGACTAGCGGGAGGAATGAGCAGTTCTTC; cdr3_aa: CSASQFRGGTSGRNEQFF
j_call: TRBJ2-3; clone_size: -; d_call: -; v_call: TRBV4-1; cdr3_nt: TGCGCCAGCAGCCAGGTGTTGGGGGAAGCCACAGATACGCAGTATTTT; cdr3_aa: CASSQVLGEATDTQYF
j_call: TRBJ1-3; clone_size: -; d_call: TRBD1; v_call: TRBV7-8; cdr3_nt: TGTGCCAGCAGCGCGCCTGGACAGGGGGGAAACACCATATATTTT; cdr3_aa: CASSAPGQGGNTIYF
j_call: TRBJ1-1; clone_size: -; d_call: -; v_call: TRBV19; cdr3_nt: TGTGCCAGTAGTTCCCGGGACATCTCGAACACTGAAGCTTTCTTT; cdr3_aa: CASSSRDISNTEAFF
j_call: TRBJ2-1; clone_size: -; d_call: TRBD2; v_call: TRBV4-1; cdr3_nt: TGCGCCAGCAGCCAGATCGGGACTAGCGGGTACAATGAGCAGTTCTTC; cdr3_aa: CASSQIGTSGYNEQFF
j_call: TRBJ1-6; clone_size: -; d_call: TRBD1; v_call: TRBV5-6; cdr3_nt: TGTGCCAGCAGCGGAGGGACAGCACATAATTCACCCCTCCACTTT; cdr3_aa: CASSGGTAHNSPLHF
j_call: TRBJ2-1; clone_size: -; d_call: TRBD2; v_call: TRBV5-6; cdr3_nt: TGTGCCAGCAGCTTGGGGCTAGCGGGGTACAATGAGCAGTTCTTC; cdr3_aa: CASSLGLAGYNEQFF
j_call: TRBJ1-2; clone_size: -; d_call: -; v_call: TRBV4-3; cdr3_nt: TGCGCCAGCAGTCGTAATTTGAACTATGGCTACACCTTC; cdr3_aa: CASSRNLNYGYTF
j_call: TRBJ2-2; clone_size: -; d_call: TRBD1; v_call: TRBV5-5; cdr3_nt: TGTGCCAGCAGCTCTACAGGGGGCACGAACACCGGGGAGCTGTTTTTT; cdr3_aa: CASSSTGGTNTGELFF
j_call: TRBJ1-4; clone_size: -; d_call: -; v_call: TRBV12-2; cdr3_nt: TGTGCAAGTCGCTTAGTGCAGGGTGGGGATGAAAAACTGTTTTTT; cdr3_aa: CASRLVQGGDEKLFF
j_call: TRBJ2-7; clone_size: -; d_call: -; v_call: TRBV10-3; cdr3_nt: TGTGCCATCAGTGAGTCTGTCGAGCAGTACTTC; cdr3_aa: CAISESVEQYF
j_call: TRBJ2-3; clone_size: -; d_call: TRBD2; v_call: TRBV4-1; cdr3_nt: TGCGCCAGCAGCCTCGGGACTAGCGGGTACGATACGCAGTATTTT; cdr3_aa: CASSLGTSGYDTQYF
j_call: TRBJ1-2; clone_size: -; d_call: -; v_call: TRBV5-5; cdr3_nt: TGTGCCAGCAGCTTGGTAACAGGGTTTGGCTACACCTTC; cdr3_aa: CASSLVTGFGYTF
j_call: TRBJ2-1; clone_size: -; d_call: TRBD2; v_call: TRBV19; cdr3_nt: TGTGCCAGTAGCCAGGGGACTAGCGGGAGGGCGGGGTACAATGAGCAGTTCTTC; cdr3_aa: CASSQGTSGRAGYNEQFF